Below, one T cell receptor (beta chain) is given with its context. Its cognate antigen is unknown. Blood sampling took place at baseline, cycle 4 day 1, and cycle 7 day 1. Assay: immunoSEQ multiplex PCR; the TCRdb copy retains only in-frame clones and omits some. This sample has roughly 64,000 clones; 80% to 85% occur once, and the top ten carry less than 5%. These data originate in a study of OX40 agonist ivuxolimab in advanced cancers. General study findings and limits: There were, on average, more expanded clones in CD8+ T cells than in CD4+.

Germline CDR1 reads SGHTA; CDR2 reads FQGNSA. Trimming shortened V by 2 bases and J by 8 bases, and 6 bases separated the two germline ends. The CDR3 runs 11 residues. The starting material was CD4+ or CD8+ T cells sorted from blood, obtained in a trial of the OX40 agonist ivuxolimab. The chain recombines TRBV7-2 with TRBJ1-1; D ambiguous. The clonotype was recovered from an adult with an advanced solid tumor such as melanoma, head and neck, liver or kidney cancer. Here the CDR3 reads CASSLFGEAFF. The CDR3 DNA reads TGTGCCAGCAGCTTATTTGGAGAAGCTTTCTTT.